The entry that follows covers one T cell receptor beta chain sequence. An end of the junction does not agree with germline; a read error may underlie this. Sequencing was performed with immunoSEQ multiplex PCR; in TCRdb, only in-frame clones are kept and a portion is missing. This sample carries around 60,000 clones, about 87% of them seen once, and the ten largest clones take 2.5% to 3%. The sample belongs to a study of OX40 agonist ivuxolimab in advanced cancers. Background on the study: A mean age of approximately 58 years, range about 20 to 79, was recorded, and approximately 80% were male.

The CDR3 runs 13 residues. Germline CDR1 is MNHEY and CDR2 is SVGAGI. This chain uses TRBV6-5 with TRBJ1-1; D gene unclear. Sample: CD4+ or CD8+ T cells sorted from blood, taken in a trial of the OX40 agonist ivuxolimab. This sequence originates from an adult with an advanced solid tumor such as melanoma, head and neck, liver or kidney cancer. CDR3 sequence: CASSFSPNIEAFF. CDR3 DNA sequence: TGTGCCAGCAGCTTCTCCCCGAACATTGAAGCTTTCTTT.